This T cell receptor (beta chain) was identified in a study of graft-versus-host responses after intestinal transplantation. In regard to this clone: The antigen is not known.

Findings of the study overall: Graft-donor T cell macrochimerism coincided with high graft-versus-host to host-versus-graft clonal ratios in allografts. Researchers found GvH clones in recipient marrow, and some showed up first in ileum or blood.

This CDR3 has 12 amino acids. Trimming cost V 6 bases and J 7 bases; bases outside gene matches: 0. Germline lookup yields CDR1 LNHDA and CDR2 SQIVND (reference sequence). The data were produced by immunoSEQ multiplex PCR, yet TCRdb's version contains in-frame clones alone and is incomplete. The repertoire holds fewer than 60,000 clones, with roughly 80% as singletons. This specimen consisted of unstimulated CD4+ T cells sorted from spleen or lymph node cells, obtained before transplant. The TCR comes from a human donor who was the organ donor for an intestinal transplant. The V gene is TRBV19, the J gene TRBJ1-6, with TRBD1 matching 7 bases. The CDR3 is CASRDRNSPLHF. Written as DNA, the CDR3 is TGTGCCAGTAGGGACAGGAATTCACCCCTCCACTTT. Full variable domain (rest looked up from reference TRBV19 and TRBJ1-6): DGGITQSPKYLFRKEGQNVTLSCEQNLNHDAMYWYRQDPGQGLRLIYYSQIVNDFQKGDIAEGYSVSREKKESFPLTVTSAQKNPTAFYLCASRDRNSPLHFGNGTRLTVT.